The clone carrying this T cell receptor (beta chain) was seen only once. Survey-level immunoSEQ v3.0 assays were run. Libraries were prepared by immunoSEQ multiplex PCR; TCRdb keeps only in-frame clonotypes and omits some of them. The data show 30,000 to 35,000 clones, with around 75% seen just once and roughly 3.2% held by the top ten. The data stem from a study of long-term antiretroviral therapy in people with HIV. V was cut by 4 bases and J by 1 base, with 13 bases left in between. Germline V gene lookup returns CDR1 SGDLS and CDR2 YYNGEE. The CDR3 is 15 residues long. Donors needed at least one pre-ART PBMC sample plus at least two post-ART samples.

The chain employs TRBV9 and TRBJ2-3, with a weak D call TRBD2 (6 bases). This clonotype was sampled from a man aged 18 to 35 with HIV. Sequenced here: unsorted PBMCs, sampled 1.9 years after starting antiretroviral therapy. CDR3 protein: CASSTNPSGTDTQYF. DNA of the CDR3: TGTGCCAGCAGCACGAATCCTAGCGGCACAGATACGCAGTATTTT. Full variable domain (outside the CDR3, taken from reference TRBV9 and TRBJ2-3): DSGVTQTPKHLITATGQRVTLRCSPRSGDLSVYWYQQSLDQGLQFLIQYYNGEERAKGNILERFSAQQFPDLHSELNLSSLELGDSALYFCASSTNPSGTDTQYFGPGTRLTVL.